This T cell receptor beta chain stems from a study of identical twins' blood T cells. TCRdb reanalysed the 5' RACE reads using MiXCR and keeps one entry per CDR3 protein. This table holds about 370,000 distinct CDR3 sequences, approximately 30% found once. Ten or more counts support this clonotype. CDR1 is MGHRA, CDR2 YSYEKL, per germline. V lost 0 bases, J lost 4 bases, and 19 bases lay in between. The CDR3 has 18 amino acids. J is TRBJ2-1 and V is TRBV4-1, with a tentative D call TRBD1 (5 bases). Sequenced input: PBMCs. This clonotype was sampled from a woman between 18 and 55 years old in good health. Here the CDR3 DNA reads TGCGCCAGCAGCCAAGACCCACCACAGGTAATCAGATACAATGAGCAGTTCTTC. Its protein is CASSQDPPQVIRYNEQFF.